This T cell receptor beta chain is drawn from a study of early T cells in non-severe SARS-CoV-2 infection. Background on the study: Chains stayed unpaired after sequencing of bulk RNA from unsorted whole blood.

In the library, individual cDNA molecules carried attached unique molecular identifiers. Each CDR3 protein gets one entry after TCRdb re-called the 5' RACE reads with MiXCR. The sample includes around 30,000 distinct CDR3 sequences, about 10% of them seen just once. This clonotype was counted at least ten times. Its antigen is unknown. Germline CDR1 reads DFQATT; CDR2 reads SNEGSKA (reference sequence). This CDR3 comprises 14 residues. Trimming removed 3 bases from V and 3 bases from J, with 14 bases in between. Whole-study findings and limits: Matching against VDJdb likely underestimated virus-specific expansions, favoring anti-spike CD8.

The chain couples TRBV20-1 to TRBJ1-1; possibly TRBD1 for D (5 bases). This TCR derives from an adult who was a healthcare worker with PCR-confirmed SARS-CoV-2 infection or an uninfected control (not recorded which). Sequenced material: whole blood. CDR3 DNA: TGCAGTGCTAGCGTTCCCAGGGAACACACTGAAGCTTTCTTT. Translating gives CSASVPREHTEAFF.